This T cell receptor beta chain appears in the sequencing data of a study of vaccination and CD4 T cells after COVID-19. Sequenced with the Oncomine TCR Beta short-read assay was DNA taken from cultured CD4+ T cells. TCRdb re-derived calls from the PCR reads in MiXCR, one entry per CDR3 protein. The profile shows 8,500 to 10,000 distinct CDR3 sequences, around 38% of them singletons. Germline values: CDR1 LNHNV, CDR2 YYDKDF (reference sequence). The length of the CDR3 is 15 residues. Deletions cut 4 bases from V and 5 bases from J, with 17 bases between. Specified treatment: roughly 11-day PBMC culture with coronavirus spike peptide pools or control peptides (ViraFEST assay). The unexposed donor provided CD4+ T cells, which were taken before the COVID-19 pandemic (2011-2018). This clonotype was observed a few times. Its matching antigen is unknown.

The sequence was collected from a human donor in good health. V and J are TRBV15 and TRBJ1-1, with D perhaps TRBD1 (6 bases). The sequencing sample was made of CD4+ T cells from blood, cultured in vitro. The chain's CDR3 is CATSIEPGGGTEAFF. The CDR3, as DNA: TGTGCCACCAGCATCGAGCCGGGAGGGGGAACTGAAGCTTTCTTT.